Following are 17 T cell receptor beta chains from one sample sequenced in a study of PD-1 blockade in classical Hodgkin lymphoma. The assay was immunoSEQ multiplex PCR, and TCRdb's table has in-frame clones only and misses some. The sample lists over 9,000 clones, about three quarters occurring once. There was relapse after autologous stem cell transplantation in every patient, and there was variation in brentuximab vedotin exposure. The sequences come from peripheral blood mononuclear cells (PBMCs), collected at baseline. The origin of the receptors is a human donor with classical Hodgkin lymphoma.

CDR3 bases: TGTGCCAGCAGTTACCCGGGGCAGGGGTATGGCTACACCTTC. Its protein is CASSYPGQGYGYTF. J is TRBJ1-2 and V is TRBV28; TRBD1 is a possible D gene (6 bases). CDR1 MDHEN and CDR2 SYDVKM come from the germline V gene. Trimming left V 4 bases short and J 5 bases short, with 14 bases between. The CDR3 has 14 residues.

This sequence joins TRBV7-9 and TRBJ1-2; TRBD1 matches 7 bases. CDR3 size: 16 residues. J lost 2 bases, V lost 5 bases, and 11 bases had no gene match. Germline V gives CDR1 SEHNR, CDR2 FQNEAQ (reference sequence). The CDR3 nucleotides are TGTGCCAGCAGCCACCCCAGGGGGGTTTTAAACTATGGCTACACCTTC. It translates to CASSHPRGVLNYGYTF. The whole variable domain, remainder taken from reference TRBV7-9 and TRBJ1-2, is DTGVSQNPRHKITKRGQNVTFRCDPISEHNRLYWYRQTLGQGPEFLTYFQNEAQLEKSRLLSDRFSAERPKGSFSTLEIQRTEQGDSAMYLCASSHPRGVLNYGYTFGSGTRLTVV.

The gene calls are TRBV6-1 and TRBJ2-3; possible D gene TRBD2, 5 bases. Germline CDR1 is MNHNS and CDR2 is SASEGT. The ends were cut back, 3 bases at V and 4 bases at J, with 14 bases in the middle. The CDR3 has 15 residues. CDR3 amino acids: CASSETASNADTQYF. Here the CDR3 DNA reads TGTGCCAGCAGTGAGACGGCTAGCAACGCAGATACGCAGTATTTT.

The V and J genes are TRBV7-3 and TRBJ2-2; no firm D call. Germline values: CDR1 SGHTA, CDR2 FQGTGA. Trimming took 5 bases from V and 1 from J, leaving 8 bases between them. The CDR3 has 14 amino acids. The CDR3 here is CASSPMGNTGELFF. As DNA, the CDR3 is TGTGCCAGCAGCCCCATGGGGAACACCGGGGAGCTGTTTTTT. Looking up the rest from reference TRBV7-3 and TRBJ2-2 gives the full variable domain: GAGVSQTPSNKVTEKGKYVELRCDPISGHTALYWYRQSLGQGPEFLIYFQGTGAADDSGLPNDRFFAVRPEGSVSTLKIQRTERGDSAVYLCASSPMGNTGELFFGEGSRLTVL.

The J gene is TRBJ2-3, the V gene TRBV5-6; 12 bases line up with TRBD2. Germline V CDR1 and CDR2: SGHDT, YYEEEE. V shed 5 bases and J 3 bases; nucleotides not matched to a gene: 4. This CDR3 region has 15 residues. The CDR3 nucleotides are TGTGCCAGCAGTTCCGGGACTAGCGGGACAGATACGCAGTATTTT. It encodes CASSSGTSGTDTQYF.

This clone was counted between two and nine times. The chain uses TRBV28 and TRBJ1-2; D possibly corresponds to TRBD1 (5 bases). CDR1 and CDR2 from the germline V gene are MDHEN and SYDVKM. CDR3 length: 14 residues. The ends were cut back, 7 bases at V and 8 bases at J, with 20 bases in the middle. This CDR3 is CASTVTAGRSGYTF. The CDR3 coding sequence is TGTGCCAGCACTGTAACGGCAGGGAGAAGCGGCTACACCTTC.

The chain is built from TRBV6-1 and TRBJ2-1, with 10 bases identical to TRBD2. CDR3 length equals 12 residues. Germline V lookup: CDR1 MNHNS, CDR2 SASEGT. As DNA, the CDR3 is TGTGCGGCTGAGCGGGGGGGCAATGAGCAGTTCTTC. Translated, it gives CAAERGGNEQFF.

This CDR3 is CACPIDRGGHGYTF. CDR3 DNA sequence: TGTGCCTGCCCTATCGACAGGGGAGGCCATGGCTACACCTTC. The rearrangement links TRBV30 to TRBJ1-2; 8 positions agree with TRBD1. Trimming cost V 6 bases and J 6 bases; bases outside gene matches: 12. Looked up from germline, CDR1 is GTSNPN and CDR2 is SVGIG (reference sequence). The CDR3 covers 14 residues. Filled out from reference TRBV30 and TRBJ1-2, the complete variable domain reads SQTIHQWPATLVQPVGSPLSLECTVEGTSNPNLYWYRQAAGRGLQLLFYSVGIGQISSEVPQNLSASRPQDRQFILSSKKLLLSDSGFYLCACPIDRGGHGYTFGSGTRLTVV.

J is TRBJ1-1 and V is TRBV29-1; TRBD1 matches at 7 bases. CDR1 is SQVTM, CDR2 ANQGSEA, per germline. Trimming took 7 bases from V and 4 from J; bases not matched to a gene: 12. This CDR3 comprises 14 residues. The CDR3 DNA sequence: TGCAGCGCATCCAGACAGGGTCGGGTCACTGAAGCTTTCTTT. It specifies CSASRQGRVTEAFF.

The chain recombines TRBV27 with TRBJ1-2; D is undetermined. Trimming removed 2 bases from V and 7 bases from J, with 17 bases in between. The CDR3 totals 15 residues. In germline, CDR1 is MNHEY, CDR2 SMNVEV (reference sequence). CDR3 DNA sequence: TGTGCCAGCAGTTTACAGCAATTCCCAGTGGGTGGCTACACCTTC. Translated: CASSLQQFPVGGYTF.

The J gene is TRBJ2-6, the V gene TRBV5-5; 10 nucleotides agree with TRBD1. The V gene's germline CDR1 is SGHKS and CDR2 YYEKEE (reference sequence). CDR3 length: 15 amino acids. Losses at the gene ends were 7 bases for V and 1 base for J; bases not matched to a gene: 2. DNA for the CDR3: TGTGCCAGCGGGACAGGGGTATCTGGGGCCAACGTCCTGACTTTC. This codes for CASGTGVSGANVLTF.

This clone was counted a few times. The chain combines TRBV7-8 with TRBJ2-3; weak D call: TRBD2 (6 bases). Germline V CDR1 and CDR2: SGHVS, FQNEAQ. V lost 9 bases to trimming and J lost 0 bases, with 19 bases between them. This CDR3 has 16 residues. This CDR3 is CASLTPGTSSTDTQYF. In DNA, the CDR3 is TGTGCCAGTTTGACCCCCGGGACTTCTAGCACAGATACGCAGTATTTT. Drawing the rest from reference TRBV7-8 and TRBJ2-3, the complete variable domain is GAGVSQSPRYKVAKRGQDVALRCDPISGHVSLFWYQQALGQGPEFLTYFQNEAQLDKSGLPSDRFFAERPEGSVSTLKIQRTQQEDSAVYLCASLTPGTSSTDTQYFGPGTRLTVL.

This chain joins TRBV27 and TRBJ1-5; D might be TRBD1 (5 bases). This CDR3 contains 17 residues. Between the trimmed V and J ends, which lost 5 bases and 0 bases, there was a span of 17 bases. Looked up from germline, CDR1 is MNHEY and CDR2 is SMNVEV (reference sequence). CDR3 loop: CASSPTWTSYSNQPQHF. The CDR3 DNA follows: TGTGCCAGCAGTCCCACTTGGACAAGCTATAGCAATCAGCCCCAGCATTTT.

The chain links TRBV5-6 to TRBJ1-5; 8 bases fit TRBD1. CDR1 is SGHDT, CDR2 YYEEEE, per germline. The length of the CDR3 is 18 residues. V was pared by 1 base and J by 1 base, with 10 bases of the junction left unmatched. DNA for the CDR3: TGTGCCAGCAGCTTGTCGGACAGGGAAGTTGGGAGCAATCAGCCCCAGCATTTT. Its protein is CASSLSDREVGSNQPQHF.

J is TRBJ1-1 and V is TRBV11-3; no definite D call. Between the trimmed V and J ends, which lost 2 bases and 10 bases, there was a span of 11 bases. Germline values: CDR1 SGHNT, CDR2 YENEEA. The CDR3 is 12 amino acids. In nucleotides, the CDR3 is TGTGCCAGCAGCTTATATACCACGCGAGCTTTCTTT. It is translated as CASSLYTTRAFF.

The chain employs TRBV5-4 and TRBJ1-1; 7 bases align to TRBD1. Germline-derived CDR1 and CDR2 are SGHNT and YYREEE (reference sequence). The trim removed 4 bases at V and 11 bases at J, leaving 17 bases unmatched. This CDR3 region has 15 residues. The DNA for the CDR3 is TGTGCCAGCAGCCCCCGGGACAGTCAGCTTATAGGGGCTTTCTTT. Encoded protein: CASSPRDSQLIGAFF.

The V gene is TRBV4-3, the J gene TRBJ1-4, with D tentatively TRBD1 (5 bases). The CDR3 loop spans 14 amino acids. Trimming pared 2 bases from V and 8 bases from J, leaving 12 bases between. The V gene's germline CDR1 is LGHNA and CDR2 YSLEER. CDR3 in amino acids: CASSQSAGSEKLFF. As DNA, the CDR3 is TGCGCCAGCAGCCAATCGGCAGGGAGCGAAAAACTGTTTTTT.